These 8 T cell receptor beta chains came from one sample sequenced in a study of CD8 T cells in ankylosing spondylitis. TCRdb reprocessed the 5' RACE reads with MiXCR, giving one entry per CDR3 protein. Of fewer than 350,000 distinct CDR3 sequences detected, around 10% appear once; the ten largest clones hold about 10%. Sequencing used blood, either unsorted or a sorted T cell fraction (not recorded which). These receptors were obtained from a female donor with ankylosing spondylitis or in good health (not recorded which).

On this clonotype itself: A clone one base away is much larger, so this may be a read error. The rearrangement joins TRBV20-1 to TRBJ2-5; 8 positions agree with TRBD2. Losses at the gene ends were 7 bases for V and 5 bases for J; bases not matched to a gene: 9. Germline CDR1 and CDR2: DFQATT and SNEGSKA (reference sequence). The CDR3 contains 13 residues. CDR3 in DNA: TGCAGTGATAACCGGGGGGGCAGGGAGACCCAGTACTTC. Translating it yields CSDNRGGRETQYF.

Many counts were recorded for this clonotype. The chain uses TRBV15 and TRBJ2-7; D ambiguous. V was shortened by 4 bases and J by 3 bases, with 13 bases between the two germline ends. The length of the CDR3 is 14 residues. Germline values: CDR1 LNHNV, CDR2 YYDKDF (reference sequence). The CDR3 DNA reads TGTGCCACCAGCATCGGTATCTTAAACTACGAGCAGTACTTC. As protein: CATSIGILNYEQYF.

Many counts were recorded for this clonotype. The chain joins TRBV7-2 to TRBJ2-7; no firm D call. Germline CDR1 reads SGHTA; CDR2 reads FQGNSA. The CDR3 spans 14 residues. V dropped 2 bases and J dropped 3 bases, with 11 bases sitting between them. The CDR3 DNA sequence: TGTGCCAGCAGCTTACCAAGAACTGGCTACGAGCAGTACTTC. This codes for CASSLPRTGYEQYF.

This clonotype was counted ten times or more. The chain has TRBV29-1 and TRBJ2-1; 8 positions agree with TRBD2. In germline, CDR1 is SQVTM, CDR2 ANQGSEA. V lost 7 bases, J lost 8 bases, and 4 bases stayed unmatched. The CDR3 consists of 11 residues. This chain's CDR3 is CSAGTSHEQFF. As DNA, the CDR3 is TGCAGCGCCGGGACTAGTCATGAGCAGTTCTTC.

This clonotype was found many times. The genes are TRBV6-4 and TRBJ1-2, with a tentative D call TRBD1 (5 bases). Trimming removed 4 bases from V and 3 bases from J, with 9 bases in between. There are 13 residues in the CDR3. The germline V gene has CDR1 MRHNA and CDR2 SNTAGT. This CDR3 is CASSATAYYGYTF. CDR3 DNA sequence: TGTGCCAGCAGTGCGACAGCTTACTATGGCTACACCTTC.

This clonotype was recorded many times. The chain carries TRBV10-3 and TRBJ2-7; 10 bases fit TRBD2. Germline CDR1 ENHRY, CDR2 SYGVKD. V dropped 11 bases and J dropped 2; count of bases not matched to a gene: 6. CDR3 length: 13 residues. The CDR3 DNA is TGTGCCGTCTCTAGCGGGGGTACCTACGAGCAGTACTTC. This sequence encodes CAVSSGGTYEQYF.

Ten or more counts support this clonotype. CDR3 DNA: TGTGCCAGCAGTACAGACATTTACAATGAGCAGTTCTTC. The encoded protein is CASSTDIYNEQFF. The gene calls are TRBV28 and TRBJ2-1; no reliable D call. Trimming stripped 5 bases from V and 4 bases from J, with 9 bases between. From germline, CDR1 is MDHEN and CDR2 SYDVKM. The CDR3 totals 13 residues.

Comments on this clonotype: Its ends do not fully match the called genes, so a read error is possible. This rearrangement joins TRBV29-1 to TRBJ2-7; D possibly corresponds to TRBD1 (5 bases). The CDR3 covers 12 residues. CDR1 and CDR2 from the germline V gene are SQVTM and ANQGSEA. Here the CDR3 reads CSAAGFSYVQYF. As DNA, the CDR3 is TGCAGCGCCGCAGGGTTTAGCTACGTGCAGTACTTC.